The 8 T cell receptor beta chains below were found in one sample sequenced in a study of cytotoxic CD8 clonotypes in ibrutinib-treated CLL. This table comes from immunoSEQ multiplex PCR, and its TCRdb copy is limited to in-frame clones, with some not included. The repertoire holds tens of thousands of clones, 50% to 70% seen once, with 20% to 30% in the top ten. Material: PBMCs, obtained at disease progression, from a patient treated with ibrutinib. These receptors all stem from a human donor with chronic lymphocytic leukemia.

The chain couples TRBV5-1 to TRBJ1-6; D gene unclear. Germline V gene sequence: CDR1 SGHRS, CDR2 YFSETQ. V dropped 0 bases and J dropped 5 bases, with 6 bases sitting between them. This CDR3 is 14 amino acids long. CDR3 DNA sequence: TGCGCCAGCAGCTTGGGGCAGAATAATTCACCCCTCCACTTT. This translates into CASSLGQNNSPLHF.

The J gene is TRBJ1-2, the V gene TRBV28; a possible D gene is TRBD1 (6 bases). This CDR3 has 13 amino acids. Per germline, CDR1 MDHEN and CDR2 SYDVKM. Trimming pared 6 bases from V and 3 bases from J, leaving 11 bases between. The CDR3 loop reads CASSLQGDYGYTF. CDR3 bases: TGTGCCAGCAGCTTACAGGGTGACTATGGCTACACCTTC.

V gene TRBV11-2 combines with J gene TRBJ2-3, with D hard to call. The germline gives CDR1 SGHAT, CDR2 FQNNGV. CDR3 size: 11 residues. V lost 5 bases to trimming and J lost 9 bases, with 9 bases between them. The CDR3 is CASSRYETQYF. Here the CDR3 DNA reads TGTGCCAGCAGCCGATATGAGACGCAGTATTTT.

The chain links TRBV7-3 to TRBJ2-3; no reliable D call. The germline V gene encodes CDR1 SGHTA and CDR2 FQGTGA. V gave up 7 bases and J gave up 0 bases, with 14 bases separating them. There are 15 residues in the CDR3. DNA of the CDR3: TGTGCCAGCAACCTCCTTGAGTTAAGCACAGATACGCAGTATTTT. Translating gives CASNLLELSTDTQYF.

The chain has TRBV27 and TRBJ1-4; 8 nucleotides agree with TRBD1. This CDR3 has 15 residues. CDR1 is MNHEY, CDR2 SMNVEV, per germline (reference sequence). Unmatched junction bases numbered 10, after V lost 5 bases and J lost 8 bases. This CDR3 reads CASSRLDRVGEKLFF. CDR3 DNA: TGTGCCAGCAGTCGCCTGGACAGGGTGGGAGAAAAACTGTTTTTT.

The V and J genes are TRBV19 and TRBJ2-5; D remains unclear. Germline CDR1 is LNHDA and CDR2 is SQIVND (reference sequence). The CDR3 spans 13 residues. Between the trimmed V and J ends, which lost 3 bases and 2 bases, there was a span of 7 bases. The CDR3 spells CASSMVRQETQYF. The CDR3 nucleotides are TGTGCCAGTAGTATGGTACGACAAGAGACCCAGTACTTC.

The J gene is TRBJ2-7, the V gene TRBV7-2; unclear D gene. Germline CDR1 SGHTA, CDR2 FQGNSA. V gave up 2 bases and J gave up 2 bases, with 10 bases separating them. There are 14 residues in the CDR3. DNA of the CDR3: TGTGCCAGCAGCTTAATACTCCCTCCCTACGAGCAGTACTTC. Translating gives CASSLILPPYEQYF.

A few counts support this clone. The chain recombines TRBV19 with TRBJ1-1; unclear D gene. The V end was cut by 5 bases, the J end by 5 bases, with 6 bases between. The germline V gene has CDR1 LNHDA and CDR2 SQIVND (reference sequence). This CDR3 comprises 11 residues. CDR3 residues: CASSLGTEAFF. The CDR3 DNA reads TGTGCCAGTAGTCTTGGGACTGAAGCTTTCTTT.